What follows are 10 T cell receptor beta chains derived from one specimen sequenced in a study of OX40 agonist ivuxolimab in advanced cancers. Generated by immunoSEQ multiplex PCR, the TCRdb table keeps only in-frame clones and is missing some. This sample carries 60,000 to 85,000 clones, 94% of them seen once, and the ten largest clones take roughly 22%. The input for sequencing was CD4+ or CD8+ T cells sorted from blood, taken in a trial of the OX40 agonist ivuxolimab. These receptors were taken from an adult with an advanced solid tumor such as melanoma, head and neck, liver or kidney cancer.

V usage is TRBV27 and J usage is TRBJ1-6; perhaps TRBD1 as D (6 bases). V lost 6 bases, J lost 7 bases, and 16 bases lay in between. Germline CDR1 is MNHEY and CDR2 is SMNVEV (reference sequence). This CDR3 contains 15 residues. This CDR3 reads CASSLQGVVNSPLHF. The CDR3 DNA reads TGTGCCAGCAGCTTACAGGGAGTAGTCAATTCACCCCTCCACTTT.

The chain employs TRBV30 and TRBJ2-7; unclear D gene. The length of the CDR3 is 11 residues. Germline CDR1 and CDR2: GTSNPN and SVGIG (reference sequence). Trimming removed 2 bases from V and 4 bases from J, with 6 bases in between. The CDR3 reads CAWSPEYEQYF. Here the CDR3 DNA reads TGTGCCTGGAGTCCGGAGTACGAGCAGTACTTC.

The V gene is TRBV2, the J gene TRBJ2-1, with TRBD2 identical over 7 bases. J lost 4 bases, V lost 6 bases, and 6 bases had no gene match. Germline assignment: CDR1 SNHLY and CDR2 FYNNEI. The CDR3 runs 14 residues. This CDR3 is CASSEAGDYNEQFF. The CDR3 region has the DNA TGTGCCAGCAGCGAGGCGGGAGATTACAATGAGCAGTTCTTC.

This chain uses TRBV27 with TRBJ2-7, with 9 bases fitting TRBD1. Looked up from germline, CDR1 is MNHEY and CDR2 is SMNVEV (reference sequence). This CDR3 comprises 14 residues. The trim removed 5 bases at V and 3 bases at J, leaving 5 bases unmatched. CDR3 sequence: CASSPRDRVYEQYF. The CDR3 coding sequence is TGTGCCAGCAGTCCCCGGGACAGGGTCTACGAGCAGTACTTC.

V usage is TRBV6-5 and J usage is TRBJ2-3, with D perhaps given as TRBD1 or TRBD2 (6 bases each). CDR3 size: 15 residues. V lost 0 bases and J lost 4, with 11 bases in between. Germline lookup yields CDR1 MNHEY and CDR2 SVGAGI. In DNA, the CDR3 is TGTGCCAGCAGTTACTCTGGGGGGCTGGCAGATACGCAGTATTTT. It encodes CASSYSGGLADTQYF.

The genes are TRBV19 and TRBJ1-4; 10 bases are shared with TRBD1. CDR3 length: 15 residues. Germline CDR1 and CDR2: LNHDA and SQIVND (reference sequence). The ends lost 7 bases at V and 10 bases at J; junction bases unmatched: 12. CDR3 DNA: TGTGCCAGTACAAAGCGGGGACAGGGGTTCCGAAAACTGTTTTTT. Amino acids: CASTKRGQGFRKLFF.

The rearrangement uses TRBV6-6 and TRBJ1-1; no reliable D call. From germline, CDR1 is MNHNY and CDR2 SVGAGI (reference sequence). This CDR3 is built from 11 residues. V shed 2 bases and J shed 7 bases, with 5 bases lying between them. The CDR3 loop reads CASSYGSEAFF. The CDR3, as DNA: TGTGCCAGCAGTTACGGGAGTGAAGCTTTCTTT.

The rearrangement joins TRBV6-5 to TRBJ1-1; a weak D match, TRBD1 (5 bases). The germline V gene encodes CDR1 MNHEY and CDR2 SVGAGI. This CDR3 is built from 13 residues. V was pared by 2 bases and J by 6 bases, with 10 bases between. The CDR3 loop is CASSYRGTAEAFF. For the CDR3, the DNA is TGTGCCAGCAGTTACCGAGGGACGGCTGAAGCTTTCTTT.

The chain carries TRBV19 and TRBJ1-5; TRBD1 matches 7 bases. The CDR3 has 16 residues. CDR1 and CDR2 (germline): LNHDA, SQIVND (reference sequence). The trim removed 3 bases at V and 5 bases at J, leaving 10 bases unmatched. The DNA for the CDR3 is TGTGCCAGTAGTATGGGGCAGGGGGTAGCTTATCAGCCCCAGCATTTT. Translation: CASSMGQGVAYQPQHF.

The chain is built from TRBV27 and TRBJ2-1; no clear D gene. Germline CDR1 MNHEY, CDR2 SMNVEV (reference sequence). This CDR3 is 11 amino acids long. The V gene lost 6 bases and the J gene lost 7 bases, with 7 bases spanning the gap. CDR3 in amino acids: CASSSMNEQFF. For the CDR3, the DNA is TGTGCCAGCAGCAGTATGAATGAGCAGTTCTTC.